This is a list of T cell receptor beta chains from one sample in a study of technical replicates of blood from a few donors. This table comes from immunoSEQ multiplex PCR, and its TCRdb copy is limited to in-frame clones, with some not included. This table has around 93,000 clones, about 95% appearing once. The sample was T cells isolated from PBMCs. Every receptor here comes from a human donor in good health. Both conserved end residues are part of each CDR3. A D gene is named only where the DNA matches it firmly. Only part of the rows carry a size: once, few, many, or a class if the clone is expanded.

abundance	j_gene	d_gene	v_gene	CDR3aa	CDR3nt
.	TRBJ1-4	.	TRBV19	CASSILAGDEKLFF	TGTGCCAGTAGTATTCTAGCGGGGGATGAAAAACTGTTTTTT
.	TRBJ2-7	.	TRBV5-1	CASSQTRAEQYF	TGCGCCAGCAGCCAAACTAGGGCCGAGCAGTACTTC
.	TRBJ2-5	.	TRBV27	CASSNYRYQETQYF	TGTGCCAGCAGTAATTACAGGTACCAAGAGACCCAGTACTTC
once	TRBJ1-5	TRBD1	TRBV2	CASKWDSNQPQHF	TGTGCCAGCAAGTGGGACAGTAATCAGCCCCAGCATTTT
.	TRBJ1-4	.	TRBV2	CASSDGATNEKLFF	TGTGCCAGCAGTGACGGTGCAACTAATGAAAAACTGTTTTTT
.	TRBJ1-2	.	TRBV30	CAWSIQVGYTF	TGTGCCTGGAGTATACAGGTTGGCTACACCTTC
.	TRBJ1-5	.	TRBV7-8	CASSLGRADGQPQHF	TGTGCCAGCAGCTTAGGCAGGGCTGATGGCCAGCCCCAGCATTTT
.	TRBJ2-4	.	TRBV6-6	CASSYIGDGAKNIQYF	TGTGCCAGCAGTTACATAGGGGATGGGGCCAAAAACATTCAGTACTTC
.	TRBJ2-6	TRBD1	TRBV18	CASSLDRAGANVLTF	TGTGCCAGCTCACTAGACAGGGCTGGGGCCAACGTCCTGACTTTC
.	TRBJ2-3	TRBD2	TRBV5-5	CASSLLLAGADTQYF	TGTGCCAGCAGCTTGTTACTAGCGGGAGCAGATACGCAGTATTTT
once	TRBJ2-2	.	TRBV2	CAIRLNTGELFF	TGTGCCATCAGACTGAACACCGGGGAGCTGTTTTTT
.	TRBJ1-2	.	TRBV21-1	CASSNAGELTGGGYGYTF	TGTGCCAGCAGCAACGCCGGAGAGTTGACAGGGGGAGGTTATGGCTACACCTTC
.	TRBJ1-4	.	TRBV27	CASSLRFGEKLFF	TGTGCCAGCAGTTTGCGGTTCGGCGAAAAACTGTTTTTT
.	TRBJ2-3	TRBD2	TRBV7-3	CASSLAGTSGTDTQYF	TGTGCCAGCAGCTTAGCCGGGACTAGCGGCACAGATACGCAGTATTTT
.	TRBJ1-4	.	TRBV5-1	CASSLRSQGTEKLFF	TGCGCCAGCAGTTTACGTAGTCAGGGTACTGAAAAACTGTTTTTT
.	TRBJ2-5	TRBD2	TRBV6-5	CASSYSIGGQETQYF	TGTGCCAGCAGTTACTCGATCGGGGGGCAAGAGACCCAGTACTTC
.	TRBJ2-2	TRBD2	TRBV6-5	CATKAGRANTGELFF	TGTGCCACGAAAGCGGGACGGGCGAACACCGGGGAGCTGTTTTTT
.	TRBJ2-7	.	TRBV7-9	CASSLGGHEQYF	TGTGCCAGCAGCTTAGGAGGCCACGAGCAGTACTTC
.	TRBJ2-7	.	TRBV27	CASSLFWGDYEQYF	TGTGCCAGCAGTTTATTTTGGGGAGACTACGAGCAGTACTTC
.	TRBJ2-7	.	TRBV29-1	CSVEGRGYEQYF	TGCAGCGTTGAGGGAAGGGGCTACGAGCAGTACTTC
.	TRBJ1-4	TRBD1	TRBV6-6	CASSYLDREAEKLFF	TGTGCCAGCAGTTACCTTGACAGGGAGGCTGAAAAACTGTTTTTT
.	TRBJ1-3	.	TRBV4-2	CASSQHKDSSGNTIYF	TGTGCCAGCAGCCAGCACAAAGACTCCTCTGGAAACACCATATATTTT
.	TRBJ2-7	TRBD2	TRBV29-1	CSVELALAGGYEQYF	TGCAGCGTTGAACTGGCACTAGCGGGAGGGTACGAGCAGTACTTC
.	TRBJ2-5	TRBD2	TRBV7-8	CASGGTSGWIQETQYF	TGTGCCAGCGGCGGGACTAGCGGGTGGATTCAAGAGACCCAGTACTTC
.	TRBJ2-1	.	TRBV9	CASSVFTSRSNEQFF	TGTGCCAGCAGCGTATTCACTAGCAGAAGCAATGAGCAGTTCTTC
.	TRBJ1-1	TRBD1	TRBV6-5	CASSYNPTGVNTEAFF	TGTGCCAGCAGTTACAACCCGACAGGGGTGAACACTGAAGCTTTCTTT
.	TRBJ1-1	TRBD1	TRBV2	CASSLGQVNTEAFF	TGTGCCAGCAGTCTGGGACAGGTGAACACTGAAGCTTTCTTT
once	TRBJ2-1	.	TRBV6-1	CASSVPYAGFF	TGTGCCAGCAGTGTGCCCTACGCCGGGTTCTTC
.	TRBJ1-5	.	TRBV4-2	CASSQEGVLTNQPQHF	TGTGCCAGCAGCCAAGAAGGGGTCCTAACCAATCAGCCCCAGCATTTT
.	TRBJ2-7	.	TRBV5-4	CASSLAPAYEQYF	TGTGCCAGCAGCTTGGCCCCGGCCTACGAGCAGTACTTC
.	TRBJ1-1	.	TRBV11-2	CASSLEPGMNTEAFF	TGTGCCAGCAGCTTAGAGCCCGGGATGAACACTGAAGCTTTCTTT
.	TRBJ1-2	.	TRBV30	CAWSVSLSDYGYTF	TGTGCCTGGAGTGTAAGTCTCTCGGACTATGGCTACACCTTC
.	TRBJ1-2	TRBD1	TRBV6-6	CASFTGGDGYTF	TGTGCCAGTTTCACAGGGGGCGACGGCTACACCTTC
.	TRBJ2-1	TRBD2	TRBV2	CASSFRTSGSINEQFF	TGTGCCAGCAGTTTCAGGACTAGCGGGAGTATTAATGAGCAGTTCTTC
.	TRBJ2-3	TRBD1	TRBV6-1	CASSLPGQSTDTQYF	TGTGCCAGCAGTTTACCGGGACAGAGCACAGATACGCAGTATTTT
.	TRBJ2-7	.	TRBV15	CATSRIQGKQYF	TGTGCCACCAGCAGGATACAGGGAAAGCAGTACTTC
.	TRBJ2-1	TRBD2	TRBV28	CASSLISGGAYNEQFF	TGTGCCAGCAGCTTGATAAGCGGGGGAGCTTACAATGAGCAGTTCTTC
.	TRBJ2-2	.	TRBV25-1	CASRAHNTGELFF	TGTGCCAGCAGAGCTCATAACACCGGGGAGCTGTTTTTT
.	TRBJ2-1	.	TRBV7-2	CASSLARWEQFF	TGTGCCAGCAGCTTAGCGCGGTGGGAGCAGTTCTTC
.	TRBJ1-4	.	TRBV29-1	CSVERNVGHNEKLFF	TGCAGCGTTGAGAGGAATGTGGGGCATAATGAAAAACTGTTTTTT
.	TRBJ2-1	TRBD2	TRBV19	CASSIAGTSGSSEQFF	TGTGCCAGTAGTATTGCCGGGACTAGCGGGAGCAGTGAGCAGTTCTTC
.	TRBJ1-5	.	TRBV25-1	CASSDRGAINQPQHF	TGTGCCAGCAGTGACCGGGGGGCTATCAATCAGCCCCAGCATTTT